This TCR beta chain was retrieved from a study of cytomegalovirus exposure and HLA in healthy donors. Overall study context: Later, an analysis reported that the 100 to 150 validation repertoires had used the same platform as the 500 to 800 first-cohort repertoires.

The length of the CDR3 is 14 residues. In germline, CDR1 is MNHEY, CDR2 SVGAGI. Unmatched junction bases numbered 6, after V lost 2 bases and J lost 14 bases. Method: immunoSEQ multiplex PCR; TCRdb's copy keeps in-frame clones and lacks some. Among about 140,000 clones listed, 70% to 90% were seen once. The sample holds one count of this clone. Its antigen is unidentified. The donors were in the approximately 120-subject validation cohort; that cohort was separate from the roughly 700-subject first cohort. Study-level findings and limits: The investigators catalogued under 200 TCR beta chains as cytomegalovirus-associated.

This TCR derives from a woman aged 30 to 39 in good health and CMV-seronegative. The V gene is TRBV6-5, the J gene TRBJ1-6; 10 nucleotides match TRBD1. What was sequenced was PBMCs. CDR3 residues: CASSYPGQGSTLHF. CDR3 nucleotide sequence: TGTGCCAGCAGTTACCCGGGACAGGGGAGCACCCTCCACTTT.